Listed here is a single T cell receptor beta chain. CDR3 length: 15 amino acids. The germline V gene has CDR1 MNHNS and CDR2 SASEGT. Trimming shortened V by 4 bases and J by 7 bases, and 19 bases separated the two germline ends. This entry comes from a study of blood T cells in healthy people across ages. A second PCR, run for about 6 to 12 cycles, used a sample-barcoded 5' primer plus a J-beta primer mix. One entry per CDR3 protein, called by TCRdb with MiXCR from the 5' RACE reads. The repertoire consists of 1.5 million to 2 million distinct CDR3 sequences, with roughly 32% occurring once and the leading ten covering around 11%.

The sequencing sample was made of blood. This chain connects TRBV6-1 to TRBJ1-2; D is possibly TRBD1 (6 bases). This clonotype originated in a woman in her twenties or thirties in good health. CDR3 nucleotides: TGTGCCAGCAGTGCGCCGGGACACCCAACAGGTGGCTACACCTTC. This encodes CASSAPGHPTGGYTF.